This T cell receptor (beta chain) appears in the sequencing data of a study of response to subunit inactivated influenza vaccine. The study, taken as a whole, reports: There was a suggestion from the authors that each seasonal influenza vaccination recruits few new T cells.

Remarks on this clonotype: Its target is unknown.

In TCRdb, the RT-PCR reads were re-called with MiXCR into one record per CDR3 protein. The sample consists of 300,000 to 350,000 distinct CDR3 sequences, around a fifth of them appearing once. This clonotype was obtained from a man in his fifties or sixties who received an inactivated influenza vaccine. The sample consisted of PBMCs from blood, taken less than 22 months after vaccination.

CDR3 sequence reads: CASSVGPTGELFF. In DNA form, the CDR3 reads TGCGCCAGCAGCGTAGGACCAACCGGGGAGCTGTTTTTT. The rearrangement uses TRBV5-1 and TRBJ2-2, with D unresolved. The germline V and J ends were trimmed by 4 bases and 5 bases, with 9 bases remaining between them. The CDR3 consists of 13 residues. The V gene's germline CDR1 is SGHRS and CDR2 YFSETQ.